A single T cell receptor beta chain is shown here with its context. Original processing methods: Estimated nucleated cell counts came from reference gene primer amplification. Libraries were prepared by immunoSEQ multiplex PCR; TCRdb keeps only in-frame clonotypes and omits some of them. D and trimming were read from the DNA, whereas the V and J calls and clone size are those reported in that table. The sample records about 140,000 clones, more than 80% being singletons. The junction had 6 bases not matched to a gene; V was cut back by 5 bases and J by 4 bases. In germline, CDR1 is MNHEY, CDR2 SVGEGT. This CDR3 has 15 residues. The data were obtained in a study of blood T cell repertoires in COVID-19. Study-wide background: COVID-19 samples from acute and convalescent phases originated in the United States, Italy and Spain.

This TCR came from a woman of 80 years or more in a cohort sampled during active or convalescent COVID-19. The gene calls are TRBV6-2 or TRBV6-3 and TRBJ2-1; 9 bases map to TRBD1. Sequenced input: peripheral blood. The CDR3, as DNA: TGTGCCAGCAGTCAAAAGGGACAGGGATACAATGAGCAGTTCTTC. Its protein is CASSQKGQGYNEQFF.